A single sample is the source of the 23 T cell receptor beta chains below, sequenced in a study of blood T cell repertoires in COVID-19. Clones were sequenced by immunoSEQ multiplex PCR, and TCRdb holds only the in-frame ones, with some missing. The table shows more than 250,000 clones, with approximately 82% occurring only once. The material sequenced was PBMCs or T cells enriched from blood (not recorded which). These receptors came from a man aged 35 to 55 who had been exposed to COVID-19.

The chain uses TRBV7-3 and TRBJ2-3, with 8 bases that match TRBD2. The CDR3 totals 16 residues. CDR1 is SGHTA, CDR2 FQGTGA, per germline. V trimming: 5 bases; J trimming: 4 bases; junction bases outside the gene matches: 11. In DNA, the CDR3 is TGTGCCAGCAGCGGCGGGGGAAGCGGGAGAGCAGATACGCAGTATTTT. It translates to CASSGGGSGRADTQYF.

The chain carries TRBV21-1 and TRBJ1-5; the D segment call TRBD1 is taken from the table without a DNA check. TRBV21-1 is a known pseudogene. This CDR3 has 15 residues. CDR3 sequence: CASSKEVGAPQPQHF. CDR3 bases: TGTGCCAGCAGCAAAGAAGTGGGGGCCCCTCAGCCCCAGCATTTT.

V usage is TRBV7-2 and J usage is TRBJ2-1, with D possibly being TRBD2 (5 bases). Germline values: CDR1 SGHTA, CDR2 FQGNSA. CDR3 length: 15 amino acids. Deletions cut 6 bases from V and 4 bases from J, with 16 bases between. The DNA for the CDR3 is TGTGCCAGCAGTTCTAGCCTTTTTGGGTACAATGAGCAGTTCTTC. This sequence encodes CASSSSLFGYNEQFF.

The chain joins TRBV30 to TRBJ1-4, with D perhaps matching TRBD1 (6 bases). The germline V gene has CDR1 GTSNPN and CDR2 SVGIG (reference sequence). V lost 7 bases to trimming and J lost 7 bases, with 22 bases between them. The CDR3 has 15 amino acids. The CDR3 DNA is TGTGCCTACTTCCCAGGACAGTTAGCTACTGAAAAACTGTTTTTT. This gives the protein CAYFPGQLATEKLFF.

The chain couples TRBV12-3 or TRBV12-4 to TRBJ2-3, with no clear D. The CDR3 runs 12 residues. V lost 5 bases and J lost 7, with 10 bases in between. The CDR3: CASSPQPNTQYF. The DNA of the CDR3 is TGTGCCAGCAGTCCACAGCCCAATACGCAGTATTTT.

The chain joins TRBV5-4 to TRBJ2-5; 8 bases are shared with TRBD2. The V gene end was trimmed by 1 base and the J gene end by 1 base; junction bases not matched to a gene: 6. Germline V gene lookup returns CDR1 SGHNT and CDR2 YYREEE (reference sequence). The CDR3 consists of 16 residues. CDR3 residues: CASSLMGLGSQETQYF. As DNA, the CDR3 is TGTGCCAGCAGCTTGATGGGACTAGGGAGCCAAGAGACCCAGTACTTC.

V and J are TRBV11-2 and TRBJ1-2; D unclear. V was pared by 4 bases and J by 2 bases, with 14 bases between. This CDR3 contains 15 residues. Germline V CDR1 and CDR2: SGHAT, FQNNGV. CDR3: CASSSVRGRNYGYTF. CDR3 sequence (DNA): TGTGCCAGCAGCTCCGTTCGAGGCAGAAACTATGGCTACACCTTC.

The chain has TRBV11-2 and TRBJ1-2; weak D call: TRBD1 (5 bases). The germline V and J ends were trimmed by 3 bases and 0 bases, with 14 bases remaining between them. Germline V gene data show CDR1 as SGHAT and CDR2 as FQNNGV. The CDR3 consists of 16 residues. DNA of the CDR3: TGTGCCAGCAGCTTCTCCCCCGGCAGGGCTAACTATGGCTACACCTTC. Amino acid sequence: CASSFSPGRANYGYTF.

This clone was counted only a few times. The chain is built from TRBV28 and TRBJ1-4; 7 bases match TRBD1. CDR1 and CDR2 (germline): MDHEN, SYDVKM. The CDR3 totals 15 residues. The V gene end was trimmed by 2 bases and the J gene end by 8 bases; junction bases not matched to a gene: 8. CDR3 DNA: TGTGCCAGCAGTTTACCCCCAGGACAGGCAGAAAAACTGTTTTTT. Amino acid sequence: CASSLPPGQAEKLFF.

This chain uses TRBV30 with TRBJ2-7; TRBD2 matches 11 bases. Germline V CDR1 and CDR2: GTSNPN, SVGIG (reference sequence). The J segment lost 2 bases and the V segment lost 7 bases, leaving 7 bases of the junction unmatched. This CDR3 region has 14 residues. The CDR3 loop is CASSGTSGAYEQYF. The CDR3 bases are TGTGCCTCCTCCGGGACTAGCGGTGCCTACGAGCAGTACTTC.

The J gene is TRBJ2-3, the V gene TRBV2; D is perhaps TRBD2 (6 bases). This CDR3 comprises 13 residues. V lost 7 bases and J lost 0, with 8 bases in between. Germline loops: CDR1 SNHLY, CDR2 FYNNEI. DNA for the CDR3: TGTGCCAGCAAAACTAGCAGCACAGATACGCAGTATTTT. Its translation: CASKTSSTDTQYF.

This chain connects TRBV6-4 to TRBJ2-2, with 12 bases lining up with TRBD2. The CDR3 runs to 17 residues. The germline V gene encodes CDR1 MRHNA and CDR2 SNTAGT. V shed 7 bases and J 1 base; nucleotides not matched to a gene: 7. CDR3 DNA: TGTGCCAGCACCCGACTAGCGGGAGATCGGAACACCGGGGAGCTGTTTTTT. Translating it yields CASTRLAGDRNTGELFF.

The CDR3 here is CAIGLQGRGYTF. CDR3 bases: TGTGCCATCGGATTACAGGGCCGCGGCTACACCTTC. The chain has TRBV10-3 and TRBJ1-2; D perhaps matches TRBD1 (6 bases). Germline-derived CDR1 and CDR2 are ENHRY and SYGVKD. V was shortened by 8 bases and J by 8 bases, with 15 bases between the two germline ends. This CDR3 spans 12 amino acids.

This chain links TRBV12-3 or TRBV12-4 with TRBJ2-7; no firm D call. V was shortened by 7 bases and J by 7 bases, with 17 bases between the two germline ends. The CDR3 has 13 residues. CDR3 coding DNA: TGTGCCAGCACCGCACAGTACCCTGATGAGCAGTACTTC. This encodes CASTAQYPDEQYF.

The V call is TRBV2, the J call TRBJ1-2, with a possible D match to TRBD1 (5 bases). Trimming removed 3 bases from V and 8 bases from J, with 19 bases in between. In germline, CDR1 is SNHLY, CDR2 FYNNEI. CDR3 length: 15 residues. DNA for the CDR3: TGTGCCAGCAGTGATCAGGGCAGGAAAGGGAGGGGCTACACCTTC. It codes for CASSDQGRKGRGYTF.

This clone has only a few counts. The chain links TRBV4-2 to TRBJ2-1; 8 positions agree with TRBD2. The V segment lost 0 bases and the J segment 12 bases; nucleotides outside the gene matches: 10. This CDR3 comprises 15 residues. The V gene's germline CDR1 is LGHNA and CDR2 YNFKEQ. The CDR3 nucleotides are TGTGCCAGCAGCCAAGAGGAGGGCGGGAGGTTAGGGCAGTTCTTC. This translates into CASSQEEGGRLGQFF.

This clone was observed a handful of times. This sequence joins TRBV5-1 and TRBJ2-7, with TRBD2 identical over 15 bases. The CDR3 has 16 amino acids. Germline loops: CDR1 SGHRS, CDR2 YFSETQ. The ends lost 2 bases at V and 4 bases at J; junction bases unmatched: 4. This CDR3 is CASSLSGLAGGYEQYF. CDR3 bases: TGCGCCAGCAGCTTATCGGGACTAGCGGGGGGATACGAGCAGTACTTC.

This clone was found once. The same CDR3 can be traced to other DNA sequences in this sample. The chain combines TRBV5-1 with TRBJ1-5; TRBD1 is a possible D gene (6 bases). V was trimmed by 4 bases and J by 8 bases, leaving 13 bases between them. Germline V gene data show CDR1 as SGHRS and CDR2 as YFSETQ. The CDR3 consists of 13 residues. The CDR3 loop is CASSPTGKEPQHF. In DNA form, the CDR3 reads TGCGCCAGCAGCCCAACAGGGAAGGAGCCCCAGCATTTT. The full variable domain, its missing parts supplied by reference TRBV5-1 and TRBJ1-5, is KAGVTQTPRYLIKTRGQQVTLSCSPISGHRSVSWYQQTPGQGLQFLFEYFSETQRNKGNFPGRFSGRQFSNSRSEMNVSTLELGDSALYLCASSPTGKEPQHFGDGTRLSIL.

V usage is TRBV6-5 and J usage is TRBJ1-5; 7 bases line up with TRBD1. Looked up from germline, CDR1 is MNHEY and CDR2 is SVGAGI. The CDR3 covers 12 residues. CDR3 sequence reads: CASRQGEQPQHF. The CDR3 DNA reads as TGTGCTAGCCGACAGGGCGAGCAGCCCCAGCATTTT.

This CDR3 reads CASSPGGGVNTIYF. In DNA form, the CDR3 reads TGTGCCAGCAGCCCGGGCGGGGGTGTGAACACCATATATTTT. The chain employs TRBV11-2 and TRBJ1-3; the D gene is possibly TRBD1 (5 bases). With 5 bases removed from V and 7 bases from J, the gap between germline ends came to 15 bases. This CDR3 has 14 residues. Germline V CDR1 and CDR2: SGHAT, FQNNGV.

The V call is TRBV30, the J call TRBJ2-3; 8 bases line up with TRBD2. CDR1 is GTSNPN, CDR2 SVGIG, per germline (reference sequence). The CDR3 runs 14 residues. V lost 0 bases, J lost 4 bases, and 3 bases stayed unmatched. In DNA, the CDR3 is TGTGCCTGGAGTGTGGGACTAGGCTCAGATACGCAGTATTTT. Translating it yields CAWSVGLGSDTQYF.

Points on this clone: One end of the junction varies from germline; a read error may be responsible. This chain links TRBV19 with TRBJ2-3; possibly TRBD2 for D (6 bases). CDR1 and CDR2 from the germline V gene are LNHDA and SQIVND (reference sequence). CDR3 length equals 14 residues. CDR3 sequence: CASSIGGSGNTQCF. The CDR3 DNA is TGTGCCAGTAGTATCGGAGGGAGCGGCAATACGCAGTGTTTT. Supplemented by reference TRBV19 and TRBJ2-3, the full variable domain reads DGGITQSPKYLFRKEGQNVTLSCEQNLNHDAMYWYRQDPGQGLRLIYYSQIVNDFQKGDIAEGYSVSREKKESFPLTVTSAQKNPTAFYLCASSIGGSGNTQCFGPGTRLTVL.

The DNA of the CDR3 is TGTGCCACCTCCCCGTGGGGCGAAACAGATACGCAGTATTTT. Translation: CATSPWGETDTQYF. The gene calls are TRBV19 and TRBJ2-3, with TRBD1 as a possible D gene (5 bases). The germline CDR1 and CDR2 sequences are LNHDA and SQIVND (reference sequence). The germline V and J ends were trimmed by 10 bases and 3 bases, with 17 bases remaining between them. The CDR3 loop spans 14 amino acids.